This record covers a single T cell receptor beta chain. Its antigen is not known. The entry originates in a study of shared clonotypes between healthy human individuals. Regarding the study as a whole: Non-shared clonotypes were found to have lower generation probabilities than the clonotypes that were shared by all four of the sorted-subset donors.

V dropped 1 base and J dropped 0 bases, with 16 bases sitting between them. CDR1 and CDR2 from the germline V gene are SGHTS and YDEGEE. The CDR3 is made up of 17 amino acids. Every donor, a Caucasian adult, lived in Nashville, Tennessee. Clones were read by immunoSEQ multiplex PCR, and TCRdb kept only the in-frame ones, dropping some. The sample holds approximately 2.3 million clones, 90% to 95% seen once. This TCR was recovered from a man between 18 and 35 years old in good health. Some clones in this sample may be carry-over from other donors' samples. Sequencing was carried out using naive CD4+ T cells from PBMCs. Subset defined: CD45RA+ positively selected. J is TRBJ1-1 and V is TRBV5-8, with D unresolved. The CDR3 loop reads CASSLWAGGIMNTEAFF. The CDR3 coding sequence is TGTGCCAGCAGCTTGTGGGCCGGAGGCATTATGAACACTGAAGCTTTCTTT.